The rows below give T cell receptor beta chains drawn from one sample of a study of cytomegalovirus exposure and HLA in healthy donors. Data came from immunoSEQ multiplex PCR; TCRdb stores just in-frame clones and leaves some out. The sample holds fewer than 150,000 clones, 73% seen once. Sequenced sample: PBMCs. The receptors come from a human donor in good health. The CDR3 runs from the conserved cysteine through the conserved F or W. A D gene is named only where the DNA matches it firmly. Clone size is shown for a subset of rows, as once, few, many or a class of expanded clone.

d_call	clone_size	v_call	j_call	cdr3_nt	cdr3_aa
-	-	TRBV23-1	TRBJ1-1	TGCGCCAGCAGTCAAGACAGATACACTGAAGCTTTCTTT	CASSQDRYTEAFF
-	-	TRBV25-1	TRBJ1-2	TGTGCCAGCAGTGACCAGGGCTGGGGTTTTGGCTACACCTTC	CASSDQGWGFGYTF
-	-	TRBV10-2	TRBJ2-5	TGCGCCAGCAGTGGTTGGCTAGGAGAGACCCAGTACTTC	CASSGWLGETQYF
TRBD2	-	TRBV9	TRBJ2-1	TGTGCCAGCAGCGTAGTACCCGGAACTAGCGGGAGATACAATGAGCAGTTCTTC	CASSVVPGTSGRYNEQFF
-	-	TRBV6-5	TRBJ1-6	TGTGCCACAGGGGTTAATTCACCCCTCCACTTT	CATGVNSPLHF
-	once	TRBV28	TRBJ2-3	TGTGCCAGCACTGTTGGAGTCTCCAGGGCAGACTTT	CASTVGVSRADF
TRBD2	once	TRBV2	TRBJ2-1	TGTGCCAGCAGGGGGTTTGGGGCTAGCGGTCACAATGAGCAGTTCTTC	CASRGFGASGHNEQFF
-	-	TRBV2	TRBJ2-5	TGTGCGGGAGGACAGGAAGAGACCCAGTACTTC	CAGGQEETQYF
-	-	TRBV10-3	TRBJ2-7	TGTGCCATCAGTGCAGGGAAGGAGTACTACGAGCAGTACTTC	CAISAGKEYYEQYF
TRBD2	-	TRBV5-4	TRBJ2-3	TGTGCCAGCAGCTTGGACGGGAGGGCGGCAGATACGCAGTATTTT	CASSLDGRAADTQYF
TRBD1	few	TRBV9	TRBJ2-4	TGTGCCAGCAGCGTAGGATTGGACAGGGTCAAAAACATTCAGTACTTC	CASSVGLDRVKNIQYF
-	-	TRBV10-1	TRBJ2-3	TGCGCCAGCAGTAAAGACTCCTCCACAGATACGCAGTATTTT	CASSKDSSTDTQYF
TRBD2	-	TRBV11-3	TRBJ2-1	TGTGCCAGCAGCTTAGTCGGGGGAGGGGAGCAGTTCTTC	CASSLVGGGEQFF
-	-	TRBV4-1	TRBJ2-1	TGCGCCAGCAGCAGAACTAGGGCCTACAATGAGCAGTTCTTC	CASSRTRAYNEQFF
-	-	TRBV5-1	TRBJ2-7	TGCGCCAGCAGCTTGGCCGGGATGAGCGAGCAGTACTTC	CASSLAGMSEQYF
-	-	TRBV7-6	TRBJ2-7	TGTGCCAGCAGCTTAGGGCCCTCGGTAGCGGCGCAGGTCTACGAGCAGTACTTC	CASSLGPSVAAQVYEQYF